Only a few counts were recorded for the clone carrying this TCR beta chain. An end of the junction differs from the germline gene, which may be a read error. The CDR3 runs to 12 residues. Germline assignment: CDR1 MNHEY and CDR2 SVGEGT. The sample comes from a study of tumor-infiltrating lymphocytes in primary liver carcinoma. Between roughly 20 and 32 mg of unsorted bulk tissue served as the source from which RNA and DNA were co-extracted. Those sampled were patients whose primary liver carcinoma was treated by surgical resection. Total RNA (around 0.45 ug) served as template for TCR beta cDNA synthesis primed by a constant-region primer. Three-round nested multiplex PCR performed with slightly modified ARM-PCR produced the TCR beta libraries. With TRBV1-TRBV30 forward primers and a C-beta reverse primer, the first two PCR rounds were run for roughly 9 cycles each. Each CDR3 protein gets one entry after TCRdb re-called the multiplex PCR reads with MiXCR. The sample comprises about 50,000 distinct CDR3 sequences, about 78% of which are singletons, and roughly a quarter rests with the top ten.

The TCR was taken from a man in his forties with primary liver carcinoma and hepatitis B virus infection. V and J are TRBV6-2 or TRBV6-3 and TRBJ1-1; possible D gene TRBD1, 5 bases. The sample taken for sequencing was liver tumor tissue from sampling region 5. The subset is: tumor region T5, tumor centre. The CDR3 nucleotides read TGCGCCAGCAGGGATGGTTTAATTGAAGCTTCCTTT. Amino acids: CASRDGLIEASF.